The next 2 T cell receptor beta chains were all read from a single sample in a study of cytomegalovirus exposure and HLA in healthy donors. The PCR contained 60 Vbeta and 13 Jbeta primers. Assay: immunoSEQ multiplex PCR; the TCRdb copy retains only in-frame clones and omits some. This table holds over 150,000 clones, approximately 80% found once. The sample was PBMCs. The receptors stem from a woman aged 40 to 50 in good health and CMV-seropositive.

The chain couples TRBV18 to TRBJ1-1; possible D gene TRBD1, 5 bases. Between the trimmed V and J ends, which lost 8 bases and 0 bases, there was a span of 19 bases. Germline CDR1 KGHSH, CDR2 LQKENI. CDR3 size: 16 residues. The CDR3 protein is CASRPGSYLMNTEAFF. The CDR3, as DNA: TGTGCCAGCAGGCCAGGGTCTTACTTGATGAACACTGAAGCTTTCTTT.

This rearrangement joins TRBV2 to TRBJ2-3, with a weak D call TRBD2 (6 bases). Deletions cut 7 bases from V and 11 bases from J, with 22 bases between. The CDR3 covers 14 residues. Germline V gene sequence: CDR1 SNHLY, CDR2 FYNNEI. The CDR3 region has the DNA TGTGCCAGCACCGATACCATCGGACGGAGGGGGCAGTATTTT. The encoded protein is CASTDTIGRRGQYF.